The text below deals with one TCR beta chain. The antigen remains undetermined. Other DNA sequences in this sample translate to the same CDR3. Germline CDR1 reads SGDLS; CDR2 reads YYNGEE. CDR3 length: 15 residues. V was clipped by 0 bases and J by 0 bases, with 10 bases between them. The data derive from a study of T cell responses to AZD1222 COVID-19 vaccine. For the study at large: Investigators merged groups given second doses at roughly 4 or roughly 12 weeks. Study-wide results and caveats: Repertoire samples came only from after the peak T cell response. Spike as a whole was targeted by vaccine-associated CD4 TCRs, dominant at 160-218 and 743-854. Seropositivity was recorded at baseline in only six AZD1222 recipients.

Clones were sequenced by immunoSEQ multiplex PCR, and TCRdb holds only the in-frame ones, with some missing. The repertoire holds around 100,000 clones, with around 87% as singletons. This clonotype originated in an adult in good health. V and J are TRBV9 and TRBJ2-7; D gene unclear. Sequenced material: peripheral blood, taken on day 0 of AZD1222 vaccination. This chain's CDR3 is CASSVGSQSSYEQYF. CDR3 DNA sequence: TGTGCCAGCAGCGTAGGGTCCCAAAGCTCCTACGAGCAGTACTTC.